This TCR beta chain emerged from a study of blood T cells in healthy people across ages. The CDR3 contains 13 residues. Germline V gives CDR1 SQVTM, CDR2 ANQGSEA. V gave up 5 bases and J gave up 0 bases, with 10 bases separating them. Sample-barcoded 5' priming and a J-beta primer mix drove a second PCR of roughly 6 to 12 cycles. A template-switch adaptor containing 12 random nucleotides labeled each cDNA molecule. TCRdb re-derived calls from the 5' RACE reads in MiXCR, one entry per CDR3 protein. The sample consists of fewer than 2,000,000 distinct CDR3 sequences, 30% to 40% of them appearing once. The gene calls are TRBV29-1 and TRBJ1-2; D unclear. Sequencing was done on a sample of blood. The receptor's source is a woman in her 30s in good health. CDR3 residues: CSVLQTANYGYTF. CDR3 coding DNA: TGCAGCGTTTTGCAGACTGCTAACTATGGCTACACCTTC.